The 16 T cell receptor beta chains given below trace back to one sample, sequenced in a study of T cell responses to AZD1222 COVID-19 vaccine (dated by TCRdb to the early 2020s). Library method: the immunoSEQ multiplex PCR assay. TCRdb carries this immuneACCESS record with in-frame sequences only. Its versions omit some clonotypes, under half of them owing to an unresolved V gene in the studies checked, with the rest unexplained. This sample has about 31,000 clones in its table, and 88% of those were observed once. The ten largest clonotypes hold less than 15% of the sample. This sample's time point label indicates: about 28 days (+/-7) after the second vaccine dose. The material was peripheral blood, obtained 28 days after the second AZD1222 dose. Every receptor here comes from an adult who received the AZD1222 COVID-19 vaccine.

The chain employs TRBV10-2 and TRBJ2-7, with TRBD1 matching 9 bases. Germline CDR1 is WSHSY and CDR2 is SAAADI. V dropped 5 bases and J dropped 5; count of bases not matched to a gene: 7. This CDR3 region has 14 residues. The DNA for the CDR3 is TGCGCCAGCAGTCCGGGACAGGGTATCCACGAGCAGTACTTC. It specifies CASSPGQGIHEQYF.

The rearrangement joins TRBV19 to TRBJ2-5; 7 bases agree with TRBD1. The germline V gene has CDR1 LNHDA and CDR2 SQIVND (reference sequence). After removal of 5 bases from V and 4 bases from J, the junction contained 1 base not matched to a gene. The CDR3 sequence is 12 residues long. CDR3 loop: CASSAGGETQYF. For the CDR3, the DNA is TGTGCCAGTAGTGCAGGGGGAGAGACCCAGTACTTC.

The chain combines TRBV7-8 with TRBJ2-7; 8 bases fit TRBD1. CDR3 length equals 16 residues. The junction had 11 bases not matched to a gene; V was cut back by 5 bases and J by 2 bases. From germline, CDR1 is SGHVS and CDR2 FQNEAQ. CDR3 nucleotide sequence: TGTGCCAGCAGCCCCCGACGGACAGGGAACCCCTACGAGCAGTACTTC. Translating it yields CASSPRRTGNPYEQYF.

This clone was seen a handful of times. The V gene is TRBV15, the J gene TRBJ1-4; a possible D gene is TRBD1 (5 bases). CDR3 size: 16 residues. V was trimmed by 3 bases and J by 3 bases, leaving 14 bases between them. CDR1 is LNHNV, CDR2 YYDKDF, per germline (reference sequence). This CDR3 is CATSSSLGASNEKLFF. CDR3 nucleotide sequence: TGTGCCACCAGCAGTTCCCTCGGGGCCTCTAATGAAAAACTGTTTTTT.

This clone was seen once. The genes are TRBV6-5 and TRBJ1-2, with 8 bases identical to TRBD1. The J segment lost 8 bases and the V segment lost 4 bases, leaving 9 bases of the junction unmatched. Germline-derived CDR1 and CDR2 are MNHEY and SVGAGI. This CDR3 is built from 14 residues. The CDR3 protein is CASSSLRGRDGYTF. CDR3 in DNA: TGTGCCAGCAGTTCCCTCAGGGGGCGCGACGGCTACACCTTC.

V usage is TRBV4-3 and J usage is TRBJ1-4; tentative D call: TRBD1 (6 bases). CDR1 and CDR2 from the germline V gene are LGHNA and YSLEER. The CDR3 runs to 14 residues. V was trimmed by 5 bases and J by 4 bases, leaving 11 bases between them. DNA of the CDR3: TGCGCCAGCAGCTATACAGGGCTTAATGAAAAACTGTTTTTT. Amino acids: CASSYTGLNEKLFF.

This clone was detected once. The genes are TRBV23-1 and TRBJ1-4, with 7 positions matching TRBD1. TRBV23-1 is designated an ORF whose function remains uncertain. The CDR3 contains 14 residues. The junction had 6 bases not matched to a gene; V was cut back by 7 bases and J by 4 bases. The CDR3 protein is CASNHRGSNEKLFF. The CDR3 coding sequence is TGCGCCAGCAATCACAGGGGTAGTAATGAAAAACTGTTTTTT.

The chain links TRBV6-5 to TRBJ1-2; a weak D match, TRBD1 (5 bases). The CDR3 has 14 residues. Germline V gives CDR1 MNHEY, CDR2 SVGAGI. V was trimmed by 8 bases and J by 8 bases, leaving 21 bases between them. The chain's CDR3 is CASSFAGGVRGYTF. As DNA, the CDR3 is TGTGCCAGCTCTTTTGCGGGGGGGGTGAGAGGCTACACCTTC.

This chain links TRBV9 with TRBJ1-1, with TRBD1 as a possible D gene (6 bases). CDR3 length equals 18 residues. V lost 0 bases to trimming and J lost 5 bases, with 23 bases between them. In germline, CDR1 is SGDLS, CDR2 YYNGEE. CDR3 in amino acids: CASSVGFGQGPGRTEAFF. For the CDR3, the DNA is TGTGCCAGCAGCGTAGGATTCGGGCAGGGGCCCGGTAGGACTGAAGCTTTCTTT.

CDR3 loop: CASHEGGTGNSGNTIYF. The CDR3 region has the DNA TGTGCCAGCCACGAGGGAGGGACAGGGAATTCTGGAAACACCATATATTTT. This chain uses TRBV19 with TRBJ1-3; the match to TRBD1 covers 9 bases. CDR3 length: 17 residues. The V segment lost 9 bases and the J segment 1 base; nucleotides outside the gene matches: 13. CDR1 and CDR2 from the germline V gene are LNHDA and SQIVND (reference sequence).

The rearrangement links TRBV9 to TRBJ1-1, with 9 nucleotides matching TRBD1. The CDR3 sequence is 16 residues long. V shed 4 bases, J shed 2 bases, and the junction held 9 bases outside the gene matches. Germline CDR1 reads SGDLS; CDR2 reads YYNGEE. This CDR3 is CASSPRQGVYNTEAFF. CDR3 sequence (DNA): TGTGCCAGCAGCCCCAGACAGGGGGTCTATAACACTGAAGCTTTCTTT.

The chain joins TRBV28 to TRBJ1-2, with TRBD1 as a possible D gene (5 bases). Germline-derived CDR1 and CDR2 are MDHEN and SYDVKM. CDR3 length: 15 amino acids. V lost 5 bases and J 2 bases, leaving 15 bases between the germline ends. CDR3: CASSRGRTGNYGYTF. The CDR3 coding sequence is TGTGCCAGCAGTAGGGGCAGGACGGGAAACTATGGCTACACCTTC.

The gene calls are TRBV20-1 and TRBJ1-4; 8 nucleotides match TRBD1. CDR3 length equals 13 residues. Germline V gene lookup returns CDR1 DFQATT and CDR2 SNEGSKA (reference sequence). The V segment lost 3 bases and the J segment 10 bases; nucleotides outside the gene matches: 7. The CDR3 bases are TGCAGTGCTAGTCGACAGGGGTTGGGAAAACTGTTTTTT. It specifies CSASRQGLGKLFF.

J is TRBJ1-5 and V is TRBV5-1; D ambiguous. Per germline, CDR1 SGHRS and CDR2 YFSETQ. Trimming cost V 2 bases and J 0 bases, with 15 bases left between them. The CDR3 has 17 amino acids. CDR3 bases: TGCGCCAGCAGCTTAAAGGACGGGGAAAATAGCAATCAGCCCCAGCATTTT. The encoded protein is CASSLKDGENSNQPQHF.

The chain couples TRBV7-8 to TRBJ1-6; D remains ambiguous. V lost 1 base to trimming and J lost 7 bases, with 8 bases between them. Germline V gene data show CDR1 as SGHVS and CDR2 as FQNEAQ. This CDR3 has 14 residues. The CDR3 bases are TGTGCCAGCAGCTTAGGCAGCCTAAATTCACCCCTCCACTTT. It translates to CASSLGSLNSPLHF.

The chain combines TRBV27 with TRBJ2-7; 9 nucleotides agree with TRBD1. The CDR3 consists of 15 residues. Germline values: CDR1 MNHEY, CDR2 SMNVEV (reference sequence). Germline trimming cut 2 bases from V and 0 bases from J; bases unmatched to any gene: 2. The CDR3, as DNA: TGTGCCAGCAGTTTAGGGACAGGGCCCTCCTACGAGCAGTACTTC. Encoded protein: CASSLGTGPSYEQYF.